Each of the 13 T cell receptor beta chains below was sequenced from the same sample in a study of blood T cell repertoires in COVID-19 (dated by TCRdb to the early 2020s). Library construction relied on the immunoSEQ multiplex PCR assay. TCRdb carries this immuneACCESS record with in-frame sequences only. Its versions omit some clonotypes, under half of them owing to an unresolved V gene in the studies checked, with the rest unexplained. The sample table contains around 200,000 clones; only one count was recorded for approximately 75% of them. Clones ranked in the top ten supply nearly 9.5% of the sample. The sample taken for sequencing was PBMCs or T cells enriched from blood (not recorded which). The receptors shown here come from a man aged 40-55 years who had recovered from COVID-19.

The chain is built from TRBV12-3 or TRBV12-4 and TRBJ2-7, with TRBD2 identical over 10 bases. The CDR3 runs to 13 residues. Losses at the gene ends were 2 bases for V and 9 bases for J; bases not matched to a gene: 4. DNA of the CDR3: TGTGCCAGCAGTTTAACTAGCGGGAAATTGCAGTACTTC. Its translation is CASSLTSGKLQYF.

The gene calls are TRBV7-2 and TRBJ1-5, with 8 bases fitting TRBD1. Germline V CDR1 and CDR2: SGHTA, FQGNSA. Unmatched junction bases numbered 7, after V lost 3 bases and J lost 6 bases. This CDR3 region has 15 residues. CDR3 nucleotides: TGTGCCAGCAGCTTGTTCGACAGGGGAGGTCAGCCCCAGCATTTT. Translating gives CASSLFDRGGQPQHF.

CDR3: CASSESQYSPLHF. CDR3 in DNA: TGTGCCAGCAGTGAAAGTCAGTATTCACCCCTCCACTTT. This chain links TRBV2 with TRBJ1-6; D is uncertain. V lost 2 bases to trimming and J lost 8 bases, with 7 bases between them. This CDR3 spans 13 amino acids. Germline V gene data show CDR1 as SNHLY and CDR2 as FYNNEI.

The genes are TRBV15 and TRBJ1-2; D uncertain. From germline, CDR1 is LNHNV and CDR2 YYDKDF (reference sequence). Trimming left V 5 bases short and J 4 bases short, with 11 bases between. The CDR3 extends over 13 amino acids. Here the CDR3 reads CATSQTYLYGYTF. The CDR3 bases are TGTGCCACCAGCCAAACATACCTCTATGGCTACACCTTC.

The genes are TRBV5-1 and TRBJ1-5, with D possibly being TRBD1 (6 bases). The length of the CDR3 is 15 residues. The germline V and J ends were trimmed by 0 bases and 3 bases, with 10 bases remaining between them. Looked up from germline, CDR1 is SGHRS and CDR2 is YFSETQ. As DNA, the CDR3 is TGCGCCAGCAGCTTGGAGGGGGTGAACAATCAGCCCCAGCATTTT. It codes for CASSLEGVNNQPQHF.

The chain recombines TRBV6-5 with TRBJ1-2; D not certain. The V gene's germline CDR1 is MNHEY and CDR2 SVGAGI. The CDR3 sequence is 13 residues long. The ends were cut back, 7 bases at V and 4 bases at J, with 13 bases in the middle. CDR3 residues: CASTRNSIYGYTF. As DNA, the CDR3 is TGTGCCAGCACCAGGAATTCCATCTATGGCTACACCTTC.

The chain has TRBV21-1 and TRBJ1-5; TRBD1, the D gene given by the table, was not confirmed from the DNA. TRBV21-1 is termed a pseudogene. This CDR3 comprises 17 residues. CDR3 region: CASSKKAPQSSNQPQHF. The CDR3 nucleotides read TGTGCCAGCAGCAAAAAGGCACCACAGTCTAGCAATCAGCCCCAGCATTTT.

V usage is TRBV11-2 and J usage is TRBJ2-4, with D maybe TRBD2 (6 bases). The CDR3 spans 15 residues. Germline V gene data show CDR1 as SGHAT and CDR2 as FQNNGV. Trimming removed 3 bases at V and 7 bases at J, with 16 bases between. Here the CDR3 reads CASSLGPGGGNIQYF. The CDR3 DNA follows: TGTGCCAGCAGCTTGGGTCCCGGGGGTGGGAACATTCAGTACTTC.

This chain links TRBV19 with TRBJ2-1; maybe TRBD2 (6 bases). V lost 6 bases and J 9 bases, leaving 24 bases between the germline ends. The V gene's germline CDR1 is LNHDA and CDR2 SQIVND (reference sequence). This CDR3 comprises 16 residues. This CDR3 reads CASRNTGGGTHGEQFF. For the CDR3, the DNA is TGTGCCAGTAGAAACACCGGTGGCGGGACCCACGGTGAGCAGTTCTTC. The whole variable domain, filled in from reference TRBV19 and TRBJ2-1, reads DGGITQSPKYLFRKEGQNVTLSCEQNLNHDAMYWYRQDPGQGLRLIYYSQIVNDFQKGDIAEGYSVSREKKESFPLTVTSAQKNPTAFYLCASRNTGGGTHGEQFFGPGTRLTVL.

This clone was seen a handful of times. The J gene is TRBJ2-7, the V gene TRBV7-8, with 7 bases fitting TRBD2. The trim removed 3 bases at V and 3 bases at J, leaving 8 bases unmatched. Germline values: CDR1 SGHVS, CDR2 FQNEAQ. There are 15 residues in the CDR3. CDR3 residues: CASSFGSGTFYEQYF. CDR3 DNA: TGTGCCAGCAGCTTTGGCAGCGGGACCTTCTACGAGCAGTACTTC.

The chain uses TRBV19 and TRBJ1-6; 7 bases match TRBD1. This CDR3 comprises 16 residues. Germline V gene sequence: CDR1 LNHDA, CDR2 SQIVND (reference sequence). Trimming took 6 bases from V and 6 from J; bases not matched to a gene: 11. The chain's CDR3 is CASRISSGQFNSPLHF. In DNA form, the CDR3 reads TGTGCCAGTAGGATCTCTTCGGGACAGTTTAATTCACCCCTCCACTTT.

CDR3 DNA: TGTGCCAGCAGTTCTAGACTAGCGGGACCCAATGAGCAGTTCTTC. The encoded protein is CASSSRLAGPNEQFF. The chain is built from TRBV7-6 and TRBJ2-1, with 11 bases identical to TRBD2. The germline V gene has CDR1 SGHVS and CDR2 FNYEAQ. The CDR3 length is 15 residues. The V segment lost 6 bases and the J segment 6 bases; nucleotides outside the gene matches: 7.

This chain connects TRBV10-3 to TRBJ1-3; D call uncertain. Trimming removed 10 bases at V and 0 bases at J, with 7 bases between. Germline V gives CDR1 ENHRY, CDR2 SYGVKD. There are 12 residues in the CDR3. The CDR3 nucleotides are TGTGCCACCGCAGGCTCTGGAAACACCATATATTTT. This translates into CATAGSGNTIYF.